A single sample gave rise to the 16 T cell receptor beta chains below, sequenced in a study of STAT3 mutations in large granular lymphocyte leukemia (dated by TCRdb to the late 2010s). Results the study describes overall, beyond this receptor: At least one immunodominant TCRbeta clonotype was present in every T-LGLL patient, and multiple immunodominant subclonotypes appeared in about half of the T-LGLL patients.

The method was the immunoSEQ multiplex PCR assay. What TCRdb holds here is the immuneACCESS table cut down to in-frame rearrangements. Part of the clones is not present; checked against another copy, under half of the missing clones reflect an unresolved V gene, and the others are unexplained. The sample table records approximately 42,000 clones; about 81% of these occur just once. The biggest ten clones account for around 0.43% of the sample. Antigens of these TCRs are unknown. Sequenced sample: PBMCs. These receptors all stem from a human donor with T large granular lymphocyte leukemia. Some clones in this sample may be carry-over from other donors' samples.

The gene calls are TRBV4-3 and TRBJ1-6; no clear D gene. The length of the CDR3 is 16 residues. Per the germline V gene, CDR1 is LGHNA and CDR2 is YSLEER. The V end lost 2 bases, the J end lost 8 bases, and 16 bases lay between the germline ends. The CDR3 loop is CASSQNMARSDSPLHF. CDR3 bases: TGCGCCAGCAGCCAAAACATGGCCCGATCCGATTCACCCCTCCACTTT.

The V gene is TRBV7-2, the J gene TRBJ1-2; 9 positions match TRBD1. This CDR3 spans 15 amino acids. With V trimmed by 3 bases and J by 5 bases, 7 bases remained unmatched. Per the germline V gene, CDR1 is SGHTA and CDR2 is FQGNSA. CDR3 sequence: CASSFTDRGPYGYTF. For the CDR3, the DNA is TGTGCCAGCAGCTTTACGGACAGGGGTCCTTATGGCTACACCTTC.

The rearrangement uses TRBV6-1 and TRBJ1-1; perhaps TRBD1 as D (5 bases). Trimming removed 4 bases at V and 2 bases at J, with 8 bases between. Germline lookup yields CDR1 MNHNS and CDR2 SASEGT. CDR3 length: 13 residues. The CDR3 DNA reads TGTGCCAGCAGTGCCCAGGGAAACACTGAAGCTTTCTTT. Translated, it gives CASSAQGNTEAFF.

V and J are TRBV19 and TRBJ2-7; a possible D gene is TRBD1 (5 bases). Germline CDR1 and CDR2: LNHDA and SQIVND (reference sequence). This CDR3 has 15 residues. The V end lost 6 bases, the J end lost 0 bases, and 15 bases lay between the germline ends. The CDR3 region is CASSSRWGGSYEQYV. DNA for the CDR3: TGTGCCAGTAGCTCTCGGTGGGGCGGCTCCTACGAGCAGTACGTC.

This chain connects TRBV13 to TRBJ1-4, with D possibly matching TRBD1 (5 bases). CDR1 and CDR2 from the germline V gene are PRHDT and FYEKMQ (reference sequence). V lost 6 bases and J 11 bases, leaving 19 bases between the germline ends. The CDR3 length is 14 residues. Written as DNA, the CDR3 is TGTGCCAGCAGGAGTCGGGGGGACGAGGGGAAACTGTTTTTT. Amino acid sequence: CASRSRGDEGKLFF.

V usage is TRBV19 and J usage is TRBJ2-2; 7 bases align to TRBD2. Looked up from germline, CDR1 is LNHDA and CDR2 is SQIVND (reference sequence). This CDR3 has 15 amino acids. V was pared by 6 bases and J by 4 bases, with 8 bases of the junction left unmatched. The CDR3 DNA follows: TGTGCCAGTAGGTTAGGTGGCGGGGGCACCGGGGAGCTGTTTTTT. Its protein product is CASRLGGGGTGELFF.

The chain uses TRBV19 and TRBJ1-4, with D hard to call. V dropped 3 bases and J dropped 8 bases, with 13 bases sitting between them. Germline-derived CDR1 and CDR2 are LNHDA and SQIVND (reference sequence). The CDR3 loop spans 14 amino acids. The CDR3 region has the DNA TGTGCCAGTAGTATTACCGCTTCGGGGGAAAAACTGTTTTTT. Translating it yields CASSITASGEKLFF.

The chain recombines TRBV5-1 with TRBJ2-5; D not resolved. The CDR3 is made up of 14 amino acids. Germline loops: CDR1 SGHRS, CDR2 YFSETQ. Trimming shortened V by 4 bases and J by 2 bases, and 12 bases separated the two germline ends. The CDR3 protein is CASSPLGWQETQYF. CDR3 coding DNA: TGCGCCAGCAGCCCCCTGGGGTGGCAAGAGACCCAGTACTTC.

The chain links TRBV19 to TRBJ2-2; TRBD2 matches at 11 bases. This CDR3 has 17 residues. Germline V gene sequence: CDR1 LNHDA, CDR2 SQIVND (reference sequence). Trimming removed 2 bases from V and 3 bases from J; junction bases left unmatched: 5. CDR3 sequence (DNA): TGTGCCAGTAGTATACTGGGGACTAGCGGTGACACCGGGGAGCTGTTTTTT. Its translation: CASSILGTSGDTGELFF.

The chain employs TRBV25-1 and TRBJ2-5, with a possible D match to TRBD2 (5 bases). In germline, CDR1 is MGHDK, CDR2 SYGVNS. V was pared by 0 bases and J by 4 bases, with 12 bases between. This CDR3 is built from 15 residues. The CDR3 region has the DNA TGTGCCAGCAGTGAATACGGCCGCGGGCCAGAGACCCAGTACTTC. It yields the protein CASSEYGRGPETQYF.

The genes are TRBV6-1 and TRBJ1-4, with no clear D. Trimming pared 0 bases from V and 4 bases from J, leaving 6 bases between. The CDR3 has 14 amino acids. CDR1 is MNHNS, CDR2 SASEGT, per germline. The CDR3 DNA sequence: TGTGCCAGCAGTGAAGCTTACAATAATGAAAAACTGTTTTTT. It codes for CASSEAYNNEKLFF.

V and J are TRBV5-1 and TRBJ2-2; D call uncertain. The germline V gene has CDR1 SGHRS and CDR2 YFSETQ. The CDR3 runs to 13 residues. Trimming shortened V by 0 bases and J by 3 bases, and 3 bases separated the two germline ends. The CDR3 coding sequence is TGCGCCAGCAGCTTGGCTCACACCGGGGAGCTGTTTTTT. This sequence encodes CASSLAHTGELFF.

The gene calls are TRBV6-6 and TRBJ1-6, with D maybe TRBD1 (5 bases). The CDR3 has 13 residues. V lost 8 bases and J lost 7, with 12 bases in between. The germline V gene encodes CDR1 MNHNY and CDR2 SVGAGI (reference sequence). The CDR3 nucleotides are TGTGCCAGCGAGGGACGGACAAATTCACCCCTCCACTTT. It is translated as CASEGRTNSPLHF.

This clone has only one observation. The chain combines TRBV6-5 with TRBJ2-3; 9 bases map to TRBD2. This CDR3 region has 15 residues. V shed 1 base and J 4 bases; nucleotides not matched to a gene: 3. Germline assignment: CDR1 MNHEY and CDR2 SVGAGI. The CDR3 here is CASSYLGLAPDTQYF. The CDR3 DNA reads as TGTGCCAGCAGTTACTTGGGACTAGCCCCAGATACGCAGTATTTT.

The chain combines TRBV25-1 with TRBJ2-2; no definite D call. This CDR3 region has 15 residues. V was pared by 2 bases and J by 0 bases, with 7 bases between. Germline CDR1 MGHDK, CDR2 SYGVNS. The CDR3, as DNA: TGTGCCAGCAGTGAAAGTTACGCGAACACCGGGGAGCTGTTTTTT. Protein product: CASSESYANTGELFF.

On this clone itself: One junction end disagrees with the germline gene, perhaps due to a read error. The gene calls are TRBV4-1 and TRBJ1-1; 7 nucleotides agree with TRBD1. The CDR3 is 15 residues long. Germline values: CDR1 MGHRA, CDR2 YSYEKL. The CDR3 here is CASRQDRARGTEAFF. In DNA form, the CDR3 reads TGCGCCAGCAGGCAAGACAGGGCCAGAGGGACTGAAGCTTTCTTT.